The rows below give T cell receptor beta chains drawn from one sample of a study of T cells in Graves' hyperthyroidism and ophthalmopathy. TCRdb re-analysed the multiplex PCR reads in MiXCR, keeping a single row per CDR3 protein. The sample lists 300,000 to 350,000 distinct CDR3 sequences; approximately 16% were seen once. The material sequenced was blood. These TCRs come from a man aged 30 to 39 with Graves' hyperthyroidism. The CDR3 runs from the conserved cysteine through the conserved F or W. D genes are given only for firm matches. Some rows have no size entry. The others give once, few or many, or a class for an expanded clone.

J | length | V | D | size | DNA | CDR3
TRBJ1-1 | 13 | TRBV5-1 | . | . | TGCGCCAGCAGGGAGCAGATGAACACTGAAGCTTTCTTT | CASREQMNTEAFF
TRBJ1-4 | 13 | TRBV20-1 | TRBD1 | . | TGCAGTGTGTGGAGACAGGGAGACGAAAAACTGTTTTTT | CSVWRQGDEKLFF
TRBJ1-1 | 15 | TRBV28 | . | many | TGTGCCAGCAGCCAATTCGAGGATCCGAACACTGAAGCTTTCTTT | CASSQFEDPNTEAFF
TRBJ1-4 | 14 | TRBV7-2 | . | many | TGTGCCAGCAGCTCTACCCTACTGGGTGAAAAACTGTTTTTT | CASSSTLLGEKLFF
TRBJ2-7 | 13 | TRBV28 | . | many | TGTGCCAGCAGTACCCCGGAGCGGAGCGAGCAGTACTTC | CASSTPERSEQYF
TRBJ1-5 | 15 | TRBV7-9 | . | many | TGTGCCAGCAGCTTGCTAGGGGGTGCAGGTCAGCCCCAGCATTTT | CASSLLGGAGQPQHF
TRBJ2-5 | 13 | TRBV7-3 | . | many | TGTGCCAGCAGCACCATCCGGGGCGAGTCCCAGTACTTC | CASSTIRGESQYF
TRBJ2-7 | 13 | TRBV20-1 | . | few | TGCAGTGCTAGAAACCGGGACAAGAACGAGCAGTACTTC | CSARNRDKNEQYF
TRBJ1-5 | 13 | TRBV12-5 | . | few | TGTGCTAGTGGTTCAATAAGATATGAGCCCCAGCATTTT | CASGSIRYEPQHF
TRBJ2-1 | 16 | TRBV28 | . | few | TGTGCCAGCAGTTCCATGAACGCGCGCTCCTACAATGAGCAGTTCTTC | CASSSMNARSYNEQFF
TRBJ1-6 | 15 | TRBV27 | . | many | TGTGCCAGCAGGCTCTTGAGCTCCTATAATTCACCCCTCCACTTT | CASRLLSSYNSPLHF
TRBJ2-1 | 12 | TRBV7-3 | . | many | TGTGCCAGCAGCCCGGGGAACAATGAGCAGTTCTTC | CASSPGNNEQFF
TRBJ2-3 | 16 | TRBV7-2 | TRBD2 | many | TGTGCCAGCAGCTTTCTAGCGGGAGGGCGGACAGATACGCAGTATTTT | CASSFLAGGRTDTQYF
TRBJ2-6 | 14 | TRBV30 | . | few | TGTGCCTGGTCGACGGGGGCTGGGGCCAACGTCCTGACTTTC | CAWSTGAGANVLTF
TRBJ1-1 | 12 | TRBV7-2 | . | many | TGTGCCAGCAGCTTAGCTACAGGGCGAGCTTTCTTT | CASSLATGRAFF
TRBJ2-4 | 15 | TRBV12-3/TRBV12-4 | TRBD2 | many | TGTGCCAGCAGGTCCCGGGGGTCAGGGAGGGACATTCAGTACTTC | CASRSRGSGRDIQYF
TRBJ2-7 | 14 | TRBV12-3/TRBV12-4 | . | many | TGTGCCAGCAGCCCTCCTTCTGGCTCCTACGAGCAGTACTTC | CASSPPSGSYEQYF
TRBJ1-1 | 13 | TRBV19 | TRBD1 | . | TGTGCCAGTAGTATAATAGGGACAGCTGAAGCTTTCTTT | CASSIIGTAEAFF
TRBJ2-7 | 14 | TRBV11-2 | . | many | TGTGCCAGCAGCTTAGCAGGGATTCGCAACGAGCAGTACTTC | CASSLAGIRNEQYF
TRBJ2-1 | 17 | TRBV12-3/TRBV12-4 | TRBD2 | many | TGTGCCAGCAGTTCCCCTGAACTAGCGGGGGGGGGCAATGAGCAGTTCTTC | CASSSPELAGGGNEQFF
TRBJ2-1 | 17 | TRBV27 | . | many | TGTGCCAGCAGTTTCCGCGTCGTCGGCGGTACCTACAATGAGCAGTTCTTC | CASSFRVVGGTYNEQFF
TRBJ2-5 | 15 | TRBV7-9 | . | many | TGTGCCAGCAGCAAGGCACAGGGCCACCAAGAGACCCAGTACTTC | CASSKAQGHQETQYF
TRBJ2-7 | 16 | TRBV27 | TRBD1 | many | TGTGCCAGCAGTTGGAGGGGGTGGGCAGGGGGCGGGGAGCAGTACTTC | CASSWRGWAGGGEQYF
TRBJ2-7 | 13 | TRBV20-1 | TRBD2 | few | TGCAGTGCTACTAGCGGGACAACCTACGAGCAGTACTTC | CSATSGTTYEQYF
TRBJ2-7 | 15 | TRBV5-6 | . | . | TGTGCCAGCAGCTTGGGACATAGGATACGCTACGAGCAGTACTTC | CASSLGHRIRYEQYF
TRBJ2-1 | 15 | TRBV7-9 | TRBD1 | many | TGTGCCAGCAGCCCGACAGGGATCGGGAAGGGTGAGCAGTTCTTC | CASSPTGIGKGEQFF
TRBJ1-2 | 17 | TRBV11-2 | . | many | TGTGCCAGCAGCTTAGTGGGAAGGGGCGGGTCGGCTTCGGGCTACACCTTC | CASSLVGRGGSASGYTF
TRBJ1-4 | 13 | TRBV28 | . | . | TGTGCCAGCAGTTGGGGGGGACGTGAAAAACTGTTTTTT | CASSWGGREKLFF
TRBJ1-1 | 14 | TRBV2 | . | . | TGTGCCAGCAGTGAAGAGGCAGGGGACACTGAAGCTTTCTTT | CASSEEAGDTEAFF
TRBJ1-2 | 14 | TRBV5-1 | . | many | TGCGCCAGCAGCCCACTTGAAGGGTCCTATGCCTACACCTTC | CASSPLEGSYAYTF
TRBJ2-1 | 15 | TRBV18 | . | many | TGTGCCAGCTCACCGGGGGCCCCCCCCAACAATGAGCAGTTCTTC | CASSPGAPPNNEQFF
TRBJ1-2 | 15 | TRBV12-3/TRBV12-4 | . | many | TGTGCCAGCAGTTTAGGGGACCTCCCGGACTATGGCTACACCTTC | CASSLGDLPDYGYTF
TRBJ2-2 | 14 | TRBV2 | TRBD1 | many | TGTGCCAGCAGGCGACAGGGGTACACCGGGGAGCTGTTTTTT | CASRRQGYTGELFF
TRBJ2-3 | 15 | TRBV20-1 | . | many | TGCAGTGCCCCAAGACCAGTTTCTGGCACAGATACGCAGTATTTT | CSAPRPVSGTDTQYF
TRBJ1-1 | 13 | TRBV2 | . | many | TGTGCCAGCAGTGAAGAATTGGCCGGATGGGCTTTCTTT | CASSEELAGWAFF
TRBJ2-7 | 12 | TRBV12-3/TRBV12-4 | . | many | TGTGCCAGCAGCTTACAATCCTACGAGCAGTACTTC | CASSLQSYEQYF
TRBJ2-1 | 17 | TRBV6-2/TRBV6-3 | . | . | TGTGCCAGCAGCCTACCGACCATACACAGCTCCTACAATGAGCAGTTCTTC | CASSLPTIHSSYNEQFF
TRBJ2-7 | 15 | TRBV11-2 | TRBD2 | many | TGTGCCAGCACCCTAGGACTAGCGAACCCCTACGAGCAGTACTTC | CASTLGLANPYEQYF
TRBJ2-5 | 13 | TRBV12-5 | . | many | TGTGCCAACTTCCCATCGGGGGAAGAGACCCAGTACTTC | CANFPSGEETQYF
TRBJ2-2 | 14 | TRBV2 | . | . | TGTGCCAGCAGTGGTGAACCCAACACCGGGGAGCTGTTTTTT | CASSGEPNTGELFF
TRBJ2-1 | 15 | TRBV3-1 | . | . | TGTGCCAGCGGGCGGGCCCGACCGGCCTACAATGAGCAGTTTTTC | CASGRARPAYNEQFF
TRBJ2-1 | 15 | TRBV28 | TRBD2 | many | TGTGCCAGCAGTTTTTTAGCGGGAGGGCCCAGGTGGCAGTTCTTC | CASSFLAGGPRWQFF
TRBJ2-7 | 13 | TRBV19 | . | few | TGTGCCAGTAGTATAGACCCCACCTACGAGCAGTACTTC | CASSIDPTYEQYF
TRBJ1-1 | 14 | TRBV7-8 | . | many | TGTGCCAGCAGCTTTGGACGGGCGAACACTGAAGCTTTCTTT | CASSFGRANTEAFF
TRBJ2-5 | 16 | TRBV11-2 | TRBD1 | many | TGTGCCAGCAGCCCCGGGACAGCTCCACTCCAAGAGACCCAGTACTTC | CASSPGTAPLQETQYF
TRBJ1-2 | 14 | TRBV28 | . | many | TGTGCCAGCGGGTCCTCGCTAGAGGGAAAAGGCTACACCTTC | CASGSSLEGKGYTF
TRBJ1-5 | 14 | TRBV30 | . | many | TGTGCCTGTCTGGGACGACTTAGCAATCAGCCCCAGCATTTT | CACLGRLSNQPQHF
TRBJ2-7 | 15 | TRBV18 | . | many | TGTGCCAGCTCACCAGTACGGCAGAGCTCCTACGAGCAGTACTTC | CASSPVRQSSYEQYF
TRBJ2-1 | 14 | TRBV29-1 | TRBD2 | many | TGCAGCGCCTTTGGTAGCGGGAGTATCAATGAGCAGTTCTTC | CSAFGSGSINEQFF
TRBJ2-2 | 14 | TRBV5-1 | . | many | TGCGCCAGCAGCTTGTCGTCCAACACCGGGGAGCTGTTTTTT | CASSLSSNTGELFF
TRBJ1-1 | 13 | TRBV10-3 | . | few | TGTGCCATCAGTGAGTCGAAAGCGAATGAAGCTTTCTTT | CAISESKANEAFF
TRBJ1-2 | 15 | TRBV30 | TRBD1 | few | TGTGCCTGGACCCGTTGGACAGGATCGTACTATGGCTACACCTTC | CAWTRWTGSYYGYTF
TRBJ2-1 | 18 | TRBV2 | TRBD2 | many | TGTGCCAGCAGTGAAGCGGAGACTAGCGGGAGTTACTACAATGAGCAGTTCTTC | CASSEAETSGSYYNEQFF